These 20 T cell receptor beta chains share one sample of origin, sequenced in a study of T-cell reconstitution after alpha-beta-depleted transplantation in children. A TCRbeta library incorporating unique molecular identifiers was prepared. TCRdb reprocessed the PCR reads with MiXCR, giving one entry per CDR3 protein. The data contain 700,000 to 850,000 distinct CDR3 sequences, around 15% of them seen just once; the ten biggest clones take up roughly 5%. The sample was PBMCs, mostly from graft donor cells, taken 360 days after TCRalphabeta/CD19-depleted stem cell transplant. These receptors were collected from a male patient between 5 and 17 years old who had a stem cell transplant for acute lymphoblastic leukemia, so the T cells may come from the graft donor.

The chain couples TRBV5-1 to TRBJ1-2; weak D call: TRBD1 (6 bases). Trimming removed 0 bases at V and 6 bases at J, with 9 bases between. CDR3 length: 13 residues. CDR1 SGHRS and CDR2 YFSETQ come from the germline V gene. CDR3 sequence reads: CASSLEQGDGYTF. The CDR3 nucleotides are TGCGCCAGCAGCTTGGAACAGGGTGATGGCTACACCTTC.

This clonotype has a handful of counts. The chain employs TRBV12-3 or TRBV12-4 and TRBJ2-7; TRBD1 agrees at 8 bases. The CDR3 spans 17 residues. The junction had 15 bases not matched to a gene; V was cut back by 3 bases and J by 5 bases. The CDR3 spells CASSLRWTGHPLHEQYF. The CDR3 DNA reads as TGTGCCAGCAGTTTGAGGTGGACAGGGCACCCTCTCCACGAGCAGTACTTC.

The chain employs TRBV29-1 and TRBJ2-2; D tentatively fits TRBD1 or TRBD2 (6 bases each). The germline V and J ends were trimmed by 0 bases and 6 bases, with 11 bases remaining between them. CDR1 SQVTM and CDR2 ANQGSEA come from the germline V gene. The CDR3 contains 14 residues. The CDR3, as DNA: TGCAGCGTTGAAGAGTGGGGGGCGTCCGGGGAGCTGTTTTTT. Amino acids: CSVEEWGASGELFF.

This clonotype was counted ten times or more. V gene TRBV6-6 combines with J gene TRBJ2-5; the D is unclear. Germline loops: CDR1 MNHNY, CDR2 SVGAGI (reference sequence). Trimming pared 8 bases from V and 2 bases from J, leaving 3 bases between. CDR3 length equals 10 residues. CDR3 sequence: CASGQETQYF. CDR3 DNA sequence: TGTGCCAGCGGTCAAGAGACCCAGTACTTC.

The J gene is TRBJ2-5, the V gene TRBV9; possible D gene TRBD1, 6 bases. This CDR3 contains 15 residues. Trimming left V 2 bases short and J 3 bases short, with 14 bases between. The V gene's germline CDR1 is SGDLS and CDR2 YYNGEE. CDR3: CASSVQGHAEETQYF. The CDR3 nucleotides read TGTGCCAGCAGCGTCCAGGGACATGCCGAAGAGACCCAGTACTTC.

This clonotype appeared a few times. The CDR3 spells CASSSLSGRVLNEQFF. CDR3 sequence (DNA): TGTGCCAGCAGCTCCCTGAGCGGGAGGGTCCTCAATGAGCAGTTCTTC. This chain joins TRBV7-9 and TRBJ2-1; TRBD2 aligns across 10 bases. Looked up from germline, CDR1 is SEHNR and CDR2 is FQNEAQ (reference sequence). Unmatched junction bases numbered 9, after V lost 4 bases and J lost 6 bases. The CDR3 has 16 residues.

The rearrangement uses TRBV12-3 or TRBV12-4 and TRBJ1-4, with D perhaps matching TRBD1 (6 bases). V lost 6 bases and J lost 4, with 15 bases in between. CDR3 length equals 15 residues. CDR3 region: CASSPRGAGNEKLFF. The DNA of the CDR3 is TGTGCCAGCAGCCCACGGGGGGCCGGTAATGAAAAACTGTTTTTT.

The V and J genes are TRBV20-1 and TRBJ2-7; no reliable D call. Germline V gives CDR1 DFQATT, CDR2 SNEGSKA (reference sequence). CDR3 length: 12 amino acids. Trimming cost V 0 bases and J 9 bases, with 12 bases left between them. Written as DNA, the CDR3 is TGCAGTGCTAGAGATGGGCAGTGGCGGCAGTACTTC. This sequence encodes CSARDGQWRQYF.

V usage is TRBV13 and J usage is TRBJ2-4; TRBD1 aligns across 9 bases. V gave up 0 bases and J gave up 7 bases; unmatched junction bases: 1. The CDR3 is made up of 14 amino acids. The germline V gene has CDR1 PRHDT and CDR2 FYEKMQ (reference sequence). DNA for the CDR3: TGTGCCAGCAGCTTAGGCGACAGGGGGAACATTCAGTACTTC. This gives the protein CASSLGDRGNIQYF.

There are many counts of this clonotype. The chain joins TRBV12-3 or TRBV12-4 to TRBJ1-6, with TRBD1 identical over 8 bases. The ends lost 7 bases at V and 7 bases at J; junction bases unmatched: 9. The CDR3 consists of 15 residues. The CDR3 DNA reads as TGTGCCAGCACCCTTCAGGGGGCGATGAATTCACCCCTCCACTTT. Translation gives CASTLQGAMNSPLHF.

The chain joins TRBV12-3 or TRBV12-4 to TRBJ2-2, with 12 nucleotides matching TRBD2. The junction had 8 bases not matched to a gene; V was cut back by 6 bases and J by 6 bases. The CDR3 loop spans 16 amino acids. The CDR3 sequence: CASSNLRLAGAGELFF. In DNA, the CDR3 is TGTGCCAGCAGCAACCTTAGACTAGCGGGGGCCGGGGAGCTGTTTTTT.

This rearrangement joins TRBV20-1 to TRBJ2-3; 7 positions agree with TRBD2. The ends lost 5 bases at V and 6 bases at J; junction bases unmatched: 11. The germline V gene encodes CDR1 DFQATT and CDR2 SNEGSKA (reference sequence). The CDR3 extends over 14 amino acids. The CDR3: CSAERGLVRDTQYF. CDR3 sequence (DNA): TGCAGTGCTGAGCGCGGACTAGTGCGCGATACGCAGTATTTT.

This chain uses TRBV9 with TRBJ2-3, with a tentative D call TRBD2 (5 bases). V was shortened by 0 bases and J by 1 base, with 12 bases between the two germline ends. The CDR3 contains 16 residues. The V gene's germline CDR1 is SGDLS and CDR2 YYNGEE. The chain's CDR3 is CASSVDRTLGTDTQYF. The CDR3 DNA sequence: TGTGCCAGCAGCGTAGACCGGACTCTAGGCACAGATACGCAGTATTTT.

V usage is TRBV6-5 and J usage is TRBJ2-3; no clear D gene. V lost 0 bases and J 1 base, leaving 11 bases between the germline ends. This CDR3 contains 16 residues. Germline lookup yields CDR1 MNHEY and CDR2 SVGAGI. This chain's CDR3 is CASSYSRPVGTDTQYF. DNA for the CDR3: TGTGCCAGCAGTTACTCCAGGCCTGTTGGCACAGATACGCAGTATTTT.

In this sample, this clonotype turned up once. This chain joins TRBV5-1 and TRBJ1-2, with D possibly being TRBD1 (6 bases). The CDR3 is 15 residues long. The germline V and J ends were trimmed by 5 bases and 0 bases, with 14 bases remaining between them. CDR1 is SGHRS, CDR2 YFSETQ, per germline. In nucleotides, the CDR3 is TGCGCCAGCAGGGCGACAGGTCTTACTAACTATGGCTACACCTTC. It yields the protein CASRATGLTNYGYTF.

This clonotype was recorded a few times. The V gene is TRBV7-9, the J gene TRBJ1-4; unclear D gene. Trimming pared 2 bases from V and 8 bases from J, leaving 12 bases between. CDR1 SEHNR and CDR2 FQNEAQ come from the germline V gene (reference sequence). CDR3 size: 14 residues. CDR3 sequence: CASSLILEREKLFF. In DNA, the CDR3 is TGTGCCAGCAGCTTAATACTGGAGAGAGAAAAACTGTTTTTT.

The gene calls are TRBV5-1 and TRBJ2-7; perhaps TRBD2 as D (5 bases). This CDR3 comprises 13 residues. The germline gives CDR1 SGHRS, CDR2 YFSETQ. With 5 bases removed from V and 2 bases from J, the gap between germline ends came to 11 bases. The CDR3 DNA reads as TGCGCCAGCAGAGTGGGGAGCACCTACGAGCAGTACTTC. Its translation is CASRVGSTYEQYF.

The table lists this clonotype with many counts. The genes are TRBV7-2 and TRBJ1-1, with 7 positions matching TRBD1. V gave up 6 bases and J gave up 4 bases; unmatched junction bases: 5. CDR3 size: 13 residues. Germline values: CDR1 SGHTA, CDR2 FQGNSA. CDR3 DNA: TGTGCCAGCAGGGTGTCAGGGGGCACTGAAGCTTTCTTT. The encoded protein is CASRVSGGTEAFF. The whole variable domain, remainder taken from reference TRBV7-2 and TRBJ1-1, is GAGVSQSPSNKVTEKGKDVELRCDPISGHTALYWYRQSLGQGLEFLIYFQGNSAPDKSGLPSDRFSAERTGGSVSTLTIQRTQQEDSAVYLCASRVSGGTEAFFGQGTRLTVV.

In this sample, this clonotype turned up a few times. The rearrangement links TRBV12-3 or TRBV12-4 to TRBJ1-2, with D possibly matching TRBD1 (5 bases). This CDR3 region has 13 residues. The germline V and J ends were trimmed by 7 bases and 6 bases, with 15 bases remaining between them. The CDR3 region is CASTNRQSNGYTF. In DNA, the CDR3 is TGTGCCAGCACCAACCGACAGAGCAATGGCTACACCTTC.

This clonotype was found many times. The genes are TRBV4-1 and TRBJ1-2; tentative D call: TRBD1 (5 bases). This CDR3 is built from 11 residues. The V gene's germline CDR1 is MGHRA and CDR2 YSYEKL. Trimming removed 4 bases from V and 6 bases from J, with 6 bases in between. The CDR3 bases are TGCGCCAGCAGCCGCAGGGATGGCTACACCTTC. This codes for CASSRRDGYTF.